The T cell receptor (beta chain) described here comes from a study of blood T cell repertoires in COVID-19. On the study more broadly: Samples of COVID-19 (acute and convalescent) were obtained from the United States, Italy and Spain. Sample material is recorded as cDNA or gDNA derived from T cells, B-cell-depleted T cells, or PBMCs.

Source study methods: Nucleated cell counts were estimated from reference gene primer amplification. Assay: immunoSEQ multiplex PCR; the TCRdb copy retains only in-frame clones and omits some. Clone size and the V and J calls come from that table; the DNA yielded D and trimming. The sample lists under 550,000 clones, approximately 90% occurring once. V was shortened by 3 bases and J by 0 bases, with 11 bases between the two germline ends. The CDR3 consists of 16 residues. The germline V gene encodes CDR1 LNHNV and CDR2 YYDKDF (reference sequence). Patients at the Seattle site were enrolled during active infection and followed longitudinally.

What was sequenced was peripheral blood. This rearrangement joins TRBV15 to TRBJ2-2, with D possibly TRBD2 on 6 matching bases. This clonotype was obtained from a man aged 18 to 29 with COVID-19, enrolled during active disease. CDR3 sequence reads: CATSSLWTTNTGELFF. Here the CDR3 DNA reads TGTGCCACCAGCAGTTTGTGGACTACGAACACCGGGGAGCTGTTTTTT.